The rows below give T cell receptor beta chains drawn from one sample of a study of blood T cell repertoires in COVID-19. The data were produced by immunoSEQ multiplex PCR, yet TCRdb's version contains in-frame clones alone and is incomplete. The table includes roughly 30,000 clones, roughly 90% detected once. What was sequenced was peripheral blood. The receptor source for this set is a human donor in a cohort sampled during active COVID-19. The CDR3 runs from the conserved cysteine through the conserved F or W. Fields, in order: CDR3 length, D gene, V gene, clone size, J gene, CDR3 protein, CDR3 DNA. D genes are given only for firm matches. Size tells how often a clone was seen (once, few, many) or the class of an expanded clone, and some rows leave it out.

15	-	TRBV2	-	TRBJ1-6	CASKRGYRYNSPLHF	TGTGCCAGCAAAAGGGGGTACAGATATAATTCACCCCTCCACTTT
16	TRBD1	TRBV18	-	TRBJ1-2	CASSPRDRGLHSGYTF	TGTGCCAGCTCACCGAGGGACAGGGGGCTGCACTCAGGCTACACCTTC
15	-	TRBV9	-	TRBJ1-3	CASSVEYNSGNTIYF	TGTGCCAGCAGCGTAGAGTACAACTCTGGAAACACCATATATTTT
18	TRBD2	TRBV5-1	-	TRBJ2-7	CASSSGLAGMGRNYEQYF	TGCGCCAGCAGCTCGGGACTAGCGGGGATGGGGAGAAACTACGAGCAGTACTTC
17	-	TRBV6-4	once	TRBJ2-3	CASSDSKGTPGTDTQYF	TGTGCCAGCAGTGACTCGAAAGGGACACCCGGCACAGATACGCAGTATTTT
14	-	TRBV5-1	-	TRBJ1-6	CASSLAGDNSPLHF	TGCGCCAGCAGCTTGGCAGGGGATAATTCACCCCTCCACTTT
13	TRBD1	TRBV3-1/TRBV3-2	-	TRBJ1-2	CASSQRQGRGYTF	TGTGCCAGCAGTCAAAGACAGGGCCGAGGCTACACCTTC
15	TRBD1	TRBV7-9	-	TRBJ1-2	CASSLALRTGLGYTF	TGTGCCAGCAGCTTAGCCCTACGGACAGGCCTGGGCTACACCTTC
14	-	TRBV11-3	-	TRBJ2-1	CASKGEGSYNEQFF	TGTGCCAGCAAAGGGGAAGGCTCCTACAATGAGCAGTTCTTC
13	-	TRBV2	-	TRBJ2-5	CASSPLAGETQYF	TGTGCCAGCAGCCCTTTAGCCGGGGAGACCCAGTACTTC
16	-	TRBV7-2	once	TRBJ2-5	CASSLGPTSVQETQYF	TGTGCCAGCAGCCTAGGACCGACTTCGGTCCAAGAGACCCAGTACTTC
18	TRBD2	TRBV11-2	large	TRBJ2-3	CASSLLGLAGGQTDTQYF	TGTGCCAGCAGCTTATTAGGACTAGCGGGGGGGCAAACAGATACGCAGTATTTT
16	TRBD1	TRBV9	-	TRBJ1-2	CASSLRPTGDHYGYTF	TGTGCCAGCAGCCTTAGACCTACAGGGGATCACTATGGCTACACCTTC
13	-	TRBV7-2	-	TRBJ2-5	CASSRGFGETQYF	TGTGCCAGCAGCCGCGGGTTCGGGGAGACCCAGTACTTC
15	-	TRBV15	once	TRBJ2-5	CATAGVLTSSETQYF	TGTGCCACCGCTGGTGTCTTGACTAGTAGTGAGACCCAGTACTTC